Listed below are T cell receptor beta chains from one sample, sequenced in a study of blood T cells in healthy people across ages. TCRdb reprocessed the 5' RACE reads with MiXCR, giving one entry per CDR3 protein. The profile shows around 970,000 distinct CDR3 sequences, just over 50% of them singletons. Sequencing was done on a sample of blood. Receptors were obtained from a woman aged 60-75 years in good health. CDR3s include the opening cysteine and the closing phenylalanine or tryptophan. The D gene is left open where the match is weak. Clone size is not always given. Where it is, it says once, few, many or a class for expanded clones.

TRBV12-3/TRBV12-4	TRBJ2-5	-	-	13	TGTGCCAGCAGTTTACGGGGGGCACTGACCCAGTACTTC	CASSLRGALTQYF
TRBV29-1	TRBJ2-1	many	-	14	TGCAGCGTTGAGAACCAGAGCTCCTACAATGAGCAGTTCTTC	CSVENQSSYNEQFF
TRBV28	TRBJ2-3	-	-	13	TGTGCCAGCCTAAGGGCTAGCACAGATACGCAGTATTTT	CASLRASTDTQYF
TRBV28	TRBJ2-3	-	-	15	TGTGCCAGCATACTACGAGGGAGCCGCACAGATACGCAGTATTTT	CASILRGSRTDTQYF
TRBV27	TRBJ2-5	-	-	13	TGTGCCAGCAGACAGTGGGTACAAGAGACCCAGTACTTC	CASRQWVQETQYF
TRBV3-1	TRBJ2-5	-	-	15	TGTGCCAGCAGCCGCGATGGGATCCAAGGGGAGACCCAGTACTTC	CASSRDGIQGETQYF
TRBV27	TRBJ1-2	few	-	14	TGTGCCAGCAGCCGTAGGGCAGACCGTGATGGCTACACCTTC	CASSRRADRDGYTF
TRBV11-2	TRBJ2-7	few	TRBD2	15	TGTGCCAGCAGCTTAGAACGGGAGGGGACCTACGAGCAGTACTTC	CASSLEREGTYEQYF
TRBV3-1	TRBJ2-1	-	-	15	TGTGCCAGCAGCCAAGATGGGACAAATTACAATGAGCAGTTCTTC	CASSQDGTNYNEQFF
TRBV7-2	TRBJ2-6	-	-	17	TGTGCCAGCAGCTTATCTTACTCTTGGGCTGGGGCCAACGTCCTGACTTTC	CASSLSYSWAGANVLTF
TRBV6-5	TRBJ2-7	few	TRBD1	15	TGTGCCAGCAGTTATCGGGACAGTTTTTCCTACGAGCAGTACTTC	CASSYRDSFSYEQYF
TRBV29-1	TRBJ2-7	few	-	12	TGCAGCGTTGTGTGGGACACCTACGAGCAGTACTTC	CSVVWDTYEQYF
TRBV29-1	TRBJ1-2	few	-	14	TGCAGCGTTATTTTAGCCGGTTCTAACTATGGCTACACCTTC	CSVILAGSNYGYTF
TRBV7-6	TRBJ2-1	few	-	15	TGTGCCAGCAGCTTAGGGAGCCGTGTTGACAATGAGCAGTTCTTC	CASSLGSRVDNEQFF
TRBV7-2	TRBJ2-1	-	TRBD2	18	TGTGCCAGCAGCTTAGGGGTCGCCGGGACTAGCGGCTACAATGAGCAGTTCTTC	CASSLGVAGTSGYNEQFF
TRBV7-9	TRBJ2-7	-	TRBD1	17	TGTGCCAGCAGCTTAGCCTTCTCTGGACAGGGGACCCACGAGCAGTACTTC	CASSLAFSGQGTHEQYF
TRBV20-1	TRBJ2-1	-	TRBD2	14	TGCAGTGCTAGGCCTCTAGCGGGAGTCGATGAGCAGTTCTTC	CSARPLAGVDEQFF
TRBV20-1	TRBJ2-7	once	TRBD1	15	TGCAGTGCTAGCAGAAACCGGGACAGAAACTACGAGCAGTACTTC	CSASRNRDRNYEQYF
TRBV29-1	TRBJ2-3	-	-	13	TGCAGCGTTGCCCCGGACTCCACAGATACGCAGTATTTT	CSVAPDSTDTQYF
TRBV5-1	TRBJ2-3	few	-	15	TGCGCCAGCAGCTTGGAACACCGAGACTTAGATACGCAGTATTTT	CASSLEHRDLDTQYF
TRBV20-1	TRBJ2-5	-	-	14	TGCAGTGCCAGACGGGTCGAGTACCAAGAGACCCAGTACTTC	CSARRVEYQETQYF
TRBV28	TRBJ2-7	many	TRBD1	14	TGTGCCAGCAGTTTATCGGGACAGTCGCGCGAGCAGTACTTC	CASSLSGQSREQYF
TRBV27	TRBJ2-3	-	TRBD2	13	TGTGCCAGCTTACTAGCGGGATCGAGTACGCAGTATTTT	CASLLAGSSTQYF
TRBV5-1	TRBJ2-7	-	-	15	TGCGCCAGCAGCTTGGGAAACGGCCTCGTTGACGAGCAGTACTTC	CASSLGNGLVDEQYF
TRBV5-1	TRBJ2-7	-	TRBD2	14	TGCGCCAGCAACGCGGGAGTTGCCTACAATGAGCAGTACTTC	CASNAGVAYNEQYF
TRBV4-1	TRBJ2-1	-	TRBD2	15	TGCGCCAGCAGCCAAGATGGTAGCGGGGCTAATGAGCAGTTCTTC	CASSQDGSGANEQFF
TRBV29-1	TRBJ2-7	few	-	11	TGCAGCGTAGGACATGCCGGGGAGCAGTACTTC	CSVGHAGEQYF
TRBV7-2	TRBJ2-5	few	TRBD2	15	TGTGCCAGCAGCTGGAGGCACCGGGAGGAAGAGACCCAGTACTTC	CASSWRHREEETQYF
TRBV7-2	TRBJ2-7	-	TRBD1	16	TGTGCCAGCACCCTACCCCGGGGACAGGAAACCTACGAGCAGTACTTC	CASTLPRGQETYEQYF
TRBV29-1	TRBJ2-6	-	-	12	TGCAGCGTTTGGGCTGGGGCCAACGTCCTGACTTTC	CSVWAGANVLTF
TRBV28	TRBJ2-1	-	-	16	TGTGCCAGCAGTTCCTGGGGCAATAGCTCCTACAATGAGCAGTTCTTC	CASSSWGNSSYNEQFF
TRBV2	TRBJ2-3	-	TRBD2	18	TGTGCCAGCAGTGTGAGGCGGGAGGGCCCTCCGGATAGAGATACGCAGTATTTT	CASSVRREGPPDRDTQYF
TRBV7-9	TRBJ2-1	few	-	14	TGTGCCAGCAGCTTACAGGGTCCCTACAATGAGCAGTTCTTC	CASSLQGPYNEQFF
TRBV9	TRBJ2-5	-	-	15	TGTGCCAGCAGCCGGAGACGGTTCCCCCAAGAGACCCAGTACTTC	CASSRRRFPQETQYF
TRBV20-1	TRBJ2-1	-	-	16	TGCAGTGCCTCGAGGGTCCTACCGGCAACCTACAATGAGCAGTTCTTC	CSASRVLPATYNEQFF
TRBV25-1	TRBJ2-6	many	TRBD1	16	TGTGCCAGTCGTCAGACAGGGCTCTCTGGGGCCAACGTCCTGACTTTC	CASRQTGLSGANVLTF
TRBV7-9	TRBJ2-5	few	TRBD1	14	TGTGCCAGCAGTTGGCCAGGGGGCGAAGAGACCCAGTACTTC	CASSWPGGEETQYF
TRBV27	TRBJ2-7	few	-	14	TGTGCCAGCAGTTTATCCGGTAATCCCTACGAGCAGTACTTC	CASSLSGNPYEQYF
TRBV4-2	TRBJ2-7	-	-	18	TGTGCCAGCAGCCAACCCTTGAGGGGGGCAGGGGGTCTGTCTGAGCAGTACTTC	CASSQPLRGAGGLSEQYF
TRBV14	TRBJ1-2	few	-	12	TGTGCCAGCAGCCCGTCGGGGGGTGGCTACACCTTC	CASSPSGGGYTF
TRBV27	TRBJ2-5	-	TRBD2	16	TGTGCCAGCAGCTTACACCCAACTAGCGTCTTAGAGACCCAGTACTTC	CASSLHPTSVLETQYF
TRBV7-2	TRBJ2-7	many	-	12	TGTGCCAGCAGCCGCAACAGGGATGAGCAGTACTTC	CASSRNRDEQYF
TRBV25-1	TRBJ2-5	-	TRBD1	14	TGTGCCAGCAGCCGGGACAGGGGTTGGAAGACCCAGTACTTC	CASSRDRGWKTQYF
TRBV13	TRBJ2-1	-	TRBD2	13	TGTGCCAGCAGCCAGGCAGCTAGCGGTGGGCAGTTCTTC	CASSQAASGGQFF
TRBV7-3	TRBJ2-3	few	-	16	TGTGCCAGCAGCTTAACGGGGCAGAGCTCCACAGATACGCAGTATTTT	CASSLTGQSSTDTQYF
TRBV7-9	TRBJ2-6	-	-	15	TGTGCCAGCAGGACTCCGTTCTCTGGGGCCAACGTCCTGACTTTC	CASRTPFSGANVLTF
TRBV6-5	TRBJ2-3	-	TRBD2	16	TGTGCCAGCAGTTACTCCAGGACTAGCGGGAGGGTTACGCAGTATTTT	CASSYSRTSGRVTQYF
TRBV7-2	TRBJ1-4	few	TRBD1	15	TGTGCCAGCAGCCCTCTGGGACAGCCTAATGAAAAACTGTTTTTT	CASSPLGQPNEKLFF
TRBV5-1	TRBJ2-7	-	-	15	TGCGCCAGCAGCTTGGTTTCAGCATGGACCTACGAGCAGTACTTC	CASSLVSAWTYEQYF
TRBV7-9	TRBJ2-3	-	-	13	TGTGCCAGCAGCGTGCCGGATCCAGATACGCAGTATTTT	CASSVPDPDTQYF
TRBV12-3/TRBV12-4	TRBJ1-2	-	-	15	TGTGCCAGCAGTTCCCGTTGGGTGGACCGCTATGGCTACACCTTC	CASSSRWVDRYGYTF
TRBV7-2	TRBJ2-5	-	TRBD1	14	TGTGCCAGCAGCTCAGGGGGAATAGGAGAGACCCAGTACTTC	CASSSGGIGETQYF